These T cell receptor beta chains were read from a single sample in a study of Ad26.COV2.S vaccination and SARS-CoV-2 variants. The method was immunoSEQ multiplex PCR; TCRdb's version includes in-frame clones alone and lacks a portion of them. The table shows around 450,000 clones, with about 91% occurring only once. Sequenced material: peripheral blood, taken in a trial of Ad26.COV2.S vaccine versus placebo. These TCRs come from a person aged 18 to 59 who received the Ad26.COV2.S COVID-19 vaccine or a placebo. The CDR3 runs from the conserved cysteine through the conserved F or W. D genes are given only for firm matches. Some rows mark clone size as missing; the rest say once, few, many or name a class of expanded clone.

CDR3aa: CASSPGWQGNQPQHF
CDR3nt: TGTGCCAGCTCACCAGGTTGGCAGGGAAATCAGCCCCAGCATTTT
v_gene: TRBV18
j_gene: TRBJ1-5
d_gene: NA
abundance: NA

CDR3aa: CASSFGSGDTQYF
CDR3nt: TGTGCCAGCAGCTTTGGGTCGGGAGATACGCAGTATTTT
v_gene: TRBV5-4
j_gene: TRBJ2-3
d_gene: NA
abundance: NA

CDR3aa: CASSPRSENTGELFF
CDR3nt: TGTGCCAGCTCACCACGGTCCGAGAATACCGGGGAGCTGTTTTTT
v_gene: TRBV18
j_gene: TRBJ2-2
d_gene: NA
abundance: NA

CDR3aa: CASSYLGISTDTQYF
CDR3nt: TGTGCCAGCAGTTACCTGGGGATAAGCACAGATACGCAGTATTTT
v_gene: TRBV6-2/TRBV6-3
j_gene: TRBJ2-3
d_gene: NA
abundance: NA

CDR3aa: CSVEGWKSGRTDTQYF
CDR3nt: TGCAGCGTTGAAGGGTGGAAGTCGGGGCGGACAGATACGCAGTATTTT
v_gene: TRBV29-1
j_gene: TRBJ2-3
d_gene: NA
abundance: NA

CDR3aa: CASSLSWAGGTGNTIYF
CDR3nt: TGTGCCAGCAGTTTATCGTGGGCAGGGGGAACTGGAAACACCATATATTTT
v_gene: TRBV27
j_gene: TRBJ1-3
d_gene: TRBD1
abundance: NA

CDR3aa: CASSGQGEALRF
CDR3nt: TGTGCCAGCAGCGGACAGGGGGAAGCTTTACGGTTT
v_gene: TRBV2
j_gene: TRBJ1-1
d_gene: TRBD1
abundance: NA

CDR3aa: CASSSSGGTQFF
CDR3nt: TGTGCCAGCAGCTCCTCGGGGGGGACGCAGTTCTTC
v_gene: TRBV7-6
j_gene: TRBJ2-1
d_gene: TRBD2
abundance: NA

CDR3aa: CASSEALGLAGKETQYF
CDR3nt: TGTGCCAGCAGTGAAGCGCTTGGACTAGCGGGGAAAGAGACCCAGTACTTC
v_gene: TRBV2
j_gene: TRBJ2-5
d_gene: TRBD2
abundance: NA

CDR3aa: CASRRDRGRDEQFF
CDR3nt: TGCGCCAGCCGGAGGGACAGGGGACGGGATGAGCAGTTCTTC
v_gene: TRBV5-1
j_gene: TRBJ2-1
d_gene: TRBD1
abundance: NA

CDR3aa: CASSSGQGTSPLHF
CDR3nt: TGTGCCAGCAGCTCAGGACAGGGGACCTCACCCCTCCACTTT
v_gene: TRBV7-3
j_gene: TRBJ1-6
d_gene: TRBD1
abundance: NA

CDR3aa: CASSPDSYFLAKNIRYF
CDR3nt: TGTGCCAGCAGTCCGGACAGCTATTTTCTAGCCAAAAACATTCGGTACTTC
v_gene: TRBV6-2/TRBV6-3
j_gene: TRBJ2-4
d_gene: NA
abundance: once

CDR3aa: CASSYSGAGLNSPLHF
CDR3nt: TGTGCCAGCAGTTACTCAGGTGCAGGGCTAAATTCACCCCTCCACTTT
v_gene: TRBV6-5
j_gene: TRBJ1-6
d_gene: NA
abundance: NA

CDR3aa: CASSVGQPNYGYTF
CDR3nt: TGTGCCAGCAGCGTGGGACAGCCTAACTATGGCTACACCTTC
v_gene: TRBV7-2
j_gene: TRBJ1-2
d_gene: TRBD1
abundance: NA

CDR3aa: CASSRISGGIYNEQFF
CDR3nt: TGTGCCAGCAGCCGGATTAGCGGGGGGATCTACAATGAGCAGTTCTTC
v_gene: TRBV14
j_gene: TRBJ2-1
d_gene: TRBD2
abundance: NA

CDR3aa: CASSSYTDTQYF
CDR3nt: TGTGCCAGCAGTTCGTATACAGATACGCAGTATTTT
v_gene: TRBV12-3/TRBV12-4
j_gene: TRBJ2-3
d_gene: NA
abundance: NA

CDR3aa: CAISETGRTGELFF
CDR3nt: TGTGCCATCAGTGAAACGGGTCGGACCGGGGAGCTGTTTTTT
v_gene: TRBV10-3
j_gene: TRBJ2-2
d_gene: NA
abundance: NA

CDR3aa: CASSPQGANTGELFF
CDR3nt: TGTGCCAGCAGCCCTCAGGGGGCAAACACCGGGGAGCTGTTTTTT
v_gene: TRBV7-2
j_gene: TRBJ2-2
d_gene: TRBD1
abundance: NA

CDR3aa: CASSISDWVREQFF
CDR3nt: TGTGCCAGTAGTATATCGGACTGGGTGAGGGAGCAGTTCTTC
v_gene: TRBV19
j_gene: TRBJ2-1
d_gene: NA
abundance: few

CDR3aa: CASSPAGTYNEKLFF
CDR3nt: TGTGCCAGCAGCCCAGCCGGGACATACAATGAAAAACTGTTTTTT
v_gene: TRBV11-3
j_gene: TRBJ1-4
d_gene: NA
abundance: NA

CDR3aa: CASSLAWTGSAIYF
CDR3nt: TGTGCCAGCAGCTTAGCCTGGACAGGGTCTGCCATATATTTT
v_gene: TRBV7-9
j_gene: TRBJ1-3
d_gene: TRBD1
abundance: NA

CDR3aa: CASSRGGTQPQHF
CDR3nt: TGTGCCAGCAGTCGGGGTGGTACCCAGCCCCAGCATTTT
v_gene: TRBV13
j_gene: TRBJ1-5
d_gene: NA
abundance: few

CDR3aa: CATRGADNQPQHF
CDR3nt: TGTGCCACCAGGGGGGCAGATAATCAGCCCCAGCATTTT
v_gene: TRBV24-1
j_gene: TRBJ1-5
d_gene: NA
abundance: NA

CDR3aa: CASSRSTLDRGETQYF
CDR3nt: TGTGCCAGCTCCCGCTCAACCCTAGACAGGGGCGAGACCCAGTACTTC
v_gene: TRBV18
j_gene: TRBJ2-5
d_gene: TRBD1
abundance: NA

CDR3aa: CASSWEPGQLGEQYF
CDR3nt: TGTGCCAGCAGCTGGGAACCGGGACAGCTCGGGGAGCAGTACTTC
v_gene: TRBV28
j_gene: TRBJ2-7
d_gene: TRBD1
abundance: few

CDR3aa: CASSLPGGEWRYF
CDR3nt: TGTGCCAGCAGTTTACCGGGCGGGGAGTGGCGGTACTTC
v_gene: TRBV28
j_gene: TRBJ2-7
d_gene: NA
abundance: NA

CDR3aa: CASSQDLGAGSNEKLFF
CDR3nt: TGCGCCAGCAGCCAAGATCTTGGCGCGGGGTCTAATGAAAAACTGTTTTTT
v_gene: TRBV4-3
j_gene: TRBJ1-4
d_gene: NA
abundance: NA

CDR3aa: CASSQGAGGLETQYF
CDR3nt: TGCGCCAGCAGCCAGGGGGCGGGAGGGCTGGAGACCCAGTACTTC
v_gene: TRBV4-3
j_gene: TRBJ2-5
d_gene: TRBD2
abundance: NA

CDR3aa: CASSLGSGQGIDTQYF
CDR3nt: TGTGCCAGCAGCTTAGGGTCTGGGCAGGGGATAGATACGCAGTATTTT
v_gene: TRBV7-2
j_gene: TRBJ2-3
d_gene: NA
abundance: NA

CDR3aa: CASSLMVTLAKNIQYF
CDR3nt: TGTGCCAGTAGTTTAATGGTCACCCTAGCCAAAAACATTCAGTACTTC
v_gene: TRBV19
j_gene: TRBJ2-4
d_gene: NA
abundance: NA

CDR3aa: CASSLGIQLTEAFF
CDR3nt: TGTGCCAGCAGCTTGGGTATACAGCTCACTGAAGCTTTCTTT
v_gene: TRBV5-4
j_gene: TRBJ1-1
d_gene: NA
abundance: NA

CDR3aa: CASSWGPGELFF
CDR3nt: TGTGCCAGCAGCTGGGGGCCCGGGGAGCTGTTTTTT
v_gene: TRBV11-3
j_gene: TRBJ2-2
d_gene: NA
abundance: NA

CDR3aa: CASSSYRVVGELFF
CDR3nt: TGCGCCAGCAGCTCCTACAGGGTGGTCGGGGAGCTGTTTTTT
v_gene: TRBV5-1
j_gene: TRBJ2-2
d_gene: NA
abundance: NA

CDR3aa: CASTKTRDTQYF
CDR3nt: TGCGCCAGCACGAAGACTCGGGATACGCAGTATTTT
v_gene: TRBV5-1
j_gene: TRBJ2-3
d_gene: NA
abundance: NA

CDR3aa: CASSQIAGGEETQYF
CDR3nt: TGCGCCAGCAGCCAGATAGCGGGGGGCGAAGAGACCCAGTACTTC
v_gene: TRBV4-3
j_gene: TRBJ2-5
d_gene: TRBD2
abundance: NA

CDR3aa: CASRFPESTNEKLFF
CDR3nt: TGTGCCAGCAGGTTCCCGGAGTCAACTAATGAAAAACTGTTTTTT
v_gene: TRBV28
j_gene: TRBJ1-4
d_gene: NA
abundance: NA

CDR3aa: CASSFDRADTEAFF
CDR3nt: TGCGCCAGCAGCTTCGACAGGGCGGACACTGAAGCTTTCTTT
v_gene: TRBV5-1
j_gene: TRBJ1-1
d_gene: TRBD1
abundance: NA

CDR3aa: CASSRGVPETQYF
CDR3nt: TGTGCCAGCTCACGGGGGGTTCCGGAGACCCAGTACTTC
v_gene: TRBV11-3
j_gene: TRBJ2-5
d_gene: TRBD2
abundance: NA

CDR3aa: CASSLDRQYSPLHF
CDR3nt: TGTGCCAGCAGCCTAGACAGGCAATATTCACCCCTCCACTTT
v_gene: TRBV11-1
j_gene: TRBJ1-6
d_gene: NA
abundance: NA

CDR3aa: CSARDPSTQYF
CDR3nt: TGCAGTGCTAGAGATCCAAGTACGCAGTATTTT
v_gene: TRBV20-1
j_gene: TRBJ2-3
d_gene: NA
abundance: NA

CDR3aa: CASSLGATEDTQYF
CDR3nt: TGTGCCAGCAGCTTGGGGGCGACAGAAGATACGCAGTATTTT
v_gene: TRBV5-5
j_gene: TRBJ2-3
d_gene: NA
abundance: NA

CDR3aa: CASRRSGTEEAFF
CDR3nt: TGCGCCAGCAGACGTAGCGGGACGGAGGAGGCTTTCTTT
v_gene: TRBV5-1
j_gene: TRBJ1-1
d_gene: NA
abundance: NA

CDR3aa: CASSLAYEQYF
CDR3nt: TGTGCCAGCAGCTTAGCCTACGAGCAGTACTTC
v_gene: TRBV11-2
j_gene: TRBJ2-7
d_gene: NA
abundance: NA

CDR3aa: CASSLAAGIGSPLHF
CDR3nt: TGCGCCAGCAGCTTGGCCGCGGGGATAGGTTCACCCCTCCACTTT
v_gene: TRBV5-1
j_gene: TRBJ1-6
d_gene: NA
abundance: NA

CDR3aa: CASSRTVNQPQHF
CDR3nt: TGTGCCAGCAGCCGAACAGTCAATCAGCCCCAGCATTTT
v_gene: TRBV7-8
j_gene: TRBJ1-5
d_gene: NA
abundance: NA

CDR3aa: CASSQDLRGFPYEQYF
CDR3nt: TGCGCCAGCAGCCAAGATCTGAGGGGATTCCCCTACGAGCAGTACTTC
v_gene: TRBV4-3
j_gene: TRBJ2-7
d_gene: NA
abundance: NA

CDR3aa: CASSLGWGGPGQPQHF
CDR3nt: TGCGCCAGCAGCTTGGGGTGGGGGGGCCCAGGCCAGCCCCAGCATTTT
v_gene: TRBV5-1
j_gene: TRBJ1-5
d_gene: NA
abundance: NA